This passage covers 29 T cell receptor beta chains from one sample sequenced in a study of long-term antiretroviral therapy in people with HIV. Sequencing used immunoSEQ v3.0 at survey level. Sequencing was performed with immunoSEQ multiplex PCR; in TCRdb, only in-frame clones are kept and a portion is missing. In the table there are approximately 35,000 clones, 80% to 90% of which are singletons. This specimen was unsorted PBMCs, taken 2.2 years after starting antiretroviral therapy. These receptors all come from a young man with HIV.

The gene calls are TRBV5-1 and TRBJ2-7; D is possibly TRBD2 (10 bases). Trimming took off 4 bases at V and 3 bases at J, with 26 bases between the two ends. CDR3 size: 18 residues. The germline gives CDR1 SGHRS, CDR2 YFSETQ. The CDR3 nucleotides read TGCGCCAGCAGCGACCGGGACAGGGCAGGACTAGCGGACTACGAGCAGTACTTC. It is translated as CASSDRDRAGLADYEQYF.

This sequence joins TRBV6-5 and TRBJ2-1; 7 bases line up with TRBD2. The CDR3 runs 15 residues. Trimming took 5 bases from V and 7 from J; bases not matched to a gene: 11. Germline lookup yields CDR1 MNHEY and CDR2 SVGAGI. CDR3 DNA sequence: TGTGCCAGCAGTACGGGACTAACTACTTTTAATGAGCAGTTCTTC. It specifies CASSTGLTTFNEQFF.

The chain carries TRBV5-1 and TRBJ1-2, with D maybe TRBD1 (6 bases). Trimming took 0 bases from V and 3 from J, leaving 12 bases between them. CDR1 and CDR2 (germline): SGHRS, YFSETQ. This CDR3 contains 15 residues. CDR3 sequence reads: CASSLVGGRDYGYTF. Written as DNA, the CDR3 is TGCGCCAGCAGCTTGGTTGGGGGGCGCGACTATGGCTACACCTTC.

The table lists this clone with a count of one. The V call is TRBV7-2, the J call TRBJ1-2; no clear D gene. Germline V CDR1 and CDR2: SGHTA, FQGNSA. V was clipped by 4 bases and J by 5 bases, with 14 bases between them. CDR3 size: 14 residues. The CDR3 nucleotides read TGTGCCAGCAGCTCACTAGCAGGCGTTTATGGCTACACCTTC. Protein: CASSSLAGVYGYTF.

This chain connects TRBV5-4 to TRBJ1-2; weak D call: TRBD1 (6 bases). The CDR3 sequence is 16 residues long. Trimming stripped 0 bases from V and 3 bases from J, with 15 bases between. In germline, CDR1 is SGHNT, CDR2 YYREEE (reference sequence). CDR3 in amino acids: CASSLGGGPGYYGYTF. Here the CDR3 DNA reads TGTGCCAGCAGCTTGGGTGGGGGGCCCGGCTACTATGGCTACACCTTC.

The chain recombines TRBV5-1 with TRBJ2-3; 9 nucleotides match TRBD1. The trim removed 4 bases at V and 8 bases at J, leaving 11 bases unmatched. Germline V CDR1 and CDR2: SGHRS, YFSETQ. This CDR3 spans 15 amino acids. This chain's CDR3 is CASSVSRDRAPTQYF. The DNA for the CDR3 is TGCGCCAGCAGCGTATCCCGGGACAGGGCCCCTACGCAGTATTTT. The whole variable domain, filled in from reference TRBV5-1 and TRBJ2-3, reads KAGVTQTPRYLIKTRGQQVTLSCSPISGHRSVSWYQQTPGQGLQFLFEYFSETQRNKGNFPGRFSGRQFSNSRSEMNVSTLELGDSALYLCASSVSRDRAPTQYFGPGTRLTVL.

The J gene is TRBJ2-1, the V gene TRBV6-1; TRBD1 matches at 8 bases. Per germline, CDR1 MNHNS and CDR2 SASEGT. V shed 6 bases and J 5 bases; nucleotides not matched to a gene: 9. The CDR3 extends over 15 amino acids. In DNA form, the CDR3 reads TGTGCCAGCAGCTTCTTCAGGGGGCCGGACAATGAGCAGTTCTTC. Its protein product is CASSFFRGPDNEQFF.

This chain links TRBV27 with TRBJ1-2; TRBD1 might be the D (5 bases). The V gene lost 1 base and the J gene lost 4 bases, with 13 bases spanning the gap. The CDR3 covers 15 residues. Germline CDR1 MNHEY, CDR2 SMNVEV (reference sequence). The CDR3 nucleotides read TGTGCCAGCAGTTTATTTATAGGGGCGGGCTATGGCTACACCTTC. Protein product: CASSLFIGAGYGYTF.

V gene TRBV2 combines with J gene TRBJ2-5, with D tentatively TRBD2 (6 bases). The CDR3 totals 14 residues. Per the germline V gene, CDR1 is SNHLY and CDR2 is FYNNEI. V was clipped by 1 base and J by 5 bases, with 11 bases between them. DNA of the CDR3: TGTGCCAGCAGTGAAGTATCGGGGGAGGAGACCCAGTACTTC. As protein: CASSEVSGEETQYF.

Only one count was recorded for this clone. The chain links TRBV27 to TRBJ2-7, with 12 bases identical to TRBD2. CDR3 length: 14 amino acids. Germline assignment: CDR1 MNHEY and CDR2 SMNVEV (reference sequence). V lost 6 bases and J lost 1; bases outside the gene matches: 1. In DNA form, the CDR3 reads TGTGCCAGCAGCGGACTAGCGGGATCCTACGAGCAGTACTTC. Its translation: CASSGLAGSYEQYF.

The chain is built from TRBV19 and TRBJ2-5; no definite D call. The germline V gene encodes CDR1 LNHDA and CDR2 SQIVND (reference sequence). The CDR3 covers 11 residues. Trimming took off 8 bases at V and 5 bases at J, with 9 bases between the two ends. As DNA, the CDR3 is TGTGCCAGTCACTCTGGGGAGACCCAGTACTTC. This sequence encodes CASHSGETQYF.

The chain couples TRBV21-1 to TRBJ2-3; whether TRBD2, the table's D call, matches the DNA was not checked. TRBV21-1 is labeled a pseudogene. CDR3 length: 16 amino acids. In nucleotides, the CDR3 is TGTGCCAGCAGCCGTCCTAGCGGGGGGGGCACAGATACGCAGTATTTT. It codes for CASSRPSGGGTDTQYF.

This chain uses TRBV18 with TRBJ2-7; 9 positions match TRBD2. The V gene's germline CDR1 is KGHSH and CDR2 LQKENI. The V and J ends lost 1 base and 5 bases, in that order; junction bases with no gene match: 9. This CDR3 spans 16 amino acids. The CDR3 region is CASSPRFSGSPNEQYF. CDR3 coding DNA: TGTGCCAGCTCACCACGGTTTAGCGGGAGCCCAAACGAGCAGTACTTC.

This clone turned up a few times. The chain carries TRBV2 and TRBJ1-5, with D hard to call. Looked up from germline, CDR1 is SNHLY and CDR2 is FYNNEI. The ends were cut back, 8 bases at V and 0 bases at J, with 8 bases in the middle. The CDR3 has 13 residues. The CDR3 loop is CASSQDSNQPQHF. CDR3 nucleotide sequence: TGTGCCAGCTCCCAGGATAGCAATCAGCCCCAGCATTTT.

The chain couples TRBV11-1 to TRBJ2-3, with a weak D call TRBD2 (6 bases). The CDR3 sequence is 17 residues long. Germline CDR1 SGHAT, CDR2 FQDESV (reference sequence). V was shortened by 2 bases and J by 1 base, with 16 bases between the two germline ends. CDR3 nucleotides: TGTGCCAGCAGCTTACCCTCCTTGAGGGAGGGCACAGATACGCAGTATTTT. Protein sequence: CASSLPSLREGTDTQYF.

The genes are TRBV27 and TRBJ2-2; tentatively, D is TRBD1 (6 bases). V was pared by 1 base and J by 0 bases, with 9 bases between. The germline gives CDR1 MNHEY, CDR2 SMNVEV (reference sequence). The CDR3 is made up of 16 amino acids. CDR3 loop: CASSLWGPPNTGELFF. The CDR3 DNA reads as TGTGCCAGCAGTTTATGGGGGCCCCCGAACACCGGGGAGCTGTTTTTT.

This clone has more than one count but fewer than ten. The chain joins TRBV5-1 to TRBJ1-5; D might be TRBD1 (6 bases). The CDR3 has 15 amino acids. Germline V gene lookup returns CDR1 SGHRS and CDR2 YFSETQ. V was pared by 4 bases and J by 0 bases, with 11 bases between. The CDR3 coding sequence is TGCGCCAGCAGCCTAGGACAGTATAGCAATCAGCCCCAGCATTTT. This sequence encodes CASSLGQYSNQPQHF.

The V and J genes are TRBV27 and TRBJ2-5, with TRBD1 matching 8 bases. Unmatched junction bases numbered 8, after V lost 6 bases and J lost 5 bases. The CDR3 totals 14 residues. CDR1 and CDR2 (germline): MNHEY, SMNVEV (reference sequence). The CDR3 DNA is TGTGCCAGCAGCTATCAGGGGGCGCAGGAGACCCAGTACTTC. Encoded protein: CASSYQGAQETQYF.

The gene calls are TRBV6-6 and TRBJ2-1; 10 nucleotides align to TRBD1. This CDR3 contains 14 residues. After removal of 6 bases from V and 8 bases from J, the junction contained 7 bases not matched to a gene. Per germline, CDR1 MNHNY and CDR2 SVGAGI (reference sequence). CDR3 sequence reads: CASSSDRGKDEQFF. As DNA, the CDR3 is TGTGCCAGCAGCTCGGACAGGGGGAAGGATGAGCAGTTCTTC.

The chain has TRBV10-3 and TRBJ2-1; D may correspond to TRBD1 or TRBD2 (5 bases each). Germline V gene data show CDR1 as ENHRY and CDR2 as SYGVKD. This CDR3 is built from 14 residues. V was cut by 10 bases and J by 7 bases, with 20 bases left in between. In DNA form, the CDR3 reads TGTGCCACAGCGGACCCTCCGAAGGGGAATGAGCAGTTCTTC. Its translation is CATADPPKGNEQFF.

The V call is TRBV4-2, the J call TRBJ2-5; D is possibly TRBD2 (5 bases). This CDR3 comprises 15 residues. From germline, CDR1 is LGHNA and CDR2 YNFKEQ. Trimming removed 1 base at V and 2 bases at J, with 11 bases between. The CDR3 bases are TGTGCCAGCAGCCAAGCTAGGCTAGCACAAGAGACCCAGTACTTC. As protein: CASSQARLAQETQYF.

The V and J genes are TRBV6-6 and TRBJ2-7; 9 bases fit TRBD2. The J segment lost 11 bases and the V segment lost 7 bases, leaving 9 bases of the junction unmatched. Germline loops: CDR1 MNHNY, CDR2 SVGAGI (reference sequence). CDR3 size: 12 residues. As DNA, the CDR3 is TGTGCCAGCACCTCCGGGACTAGCTCCGAGTACTTC. This codes for CASTSGTSSEYF.

The chain is built from TRBV27 and TRBJ1-5, with 7 nucleotides matching TRBD1. V shed 5 bases, J shed 2 bases, and the junction held 6 bases outside the gene matches. Germline V gives CDR1 MNHEY, CDR2 SMNVEV (reference sequence). The CDR3 has 15 residues. In nucleotides, the CDR3 is TGTGCCAGCAGTAGACAGGGTGATGGCAATCAGCCCCAGCATTTT. It specifies CASSRQGDGNQPQHF.

The chain uses TRBV7-3 and TRBJ2-7; TRBD2 matches at 8 bases. The germline V gene encodes CDR1 SGHTA and CDR2 FQGTGA. The length of the CDR3 is 15 residues. Unmatched junction bases numbered 5, after V lost 2 bases and J lost 2 bases. The CDR3 nucleotides are TGTGCCAGCAGCTTAGAAAGGCGGGGGGCCTACGAGCAGTACTTC. As protein: CASSLERRGAYEQYF.

The V and J genes are TRBV5-1 and TRBJ2-3, with TRBD2 identical over 10 bases. Germline trimming cut 4 bases from V and 4 bases from J; bases unmatched to any gene: 9. CDR3 length equals 16 residues. Germline V gene sequence: CDR1 SGHRS, CDR2 YFSETQ. For the CDR3, the DNA is TGCGCCAGCAGCCTAGCTAGCGGGAGTGTGGCAGATACGCAGTATTTT. Protein product: CASSLASGSVADTQYF.

The V gene is TRBV2, the J gene TRBJ1-1, with 8 bases matching TRBD1. This CDR3 is 16 amino acids long. Per germline, CDR1 SNHLY and CDR2 FYNNEI. Germline trimming cut 7 bases from V and 4 bases from J; bases unmatched to any gene: 14. This CDR3 is CASNPDRGLGGTEAFF. CDR3 in DNA: TGTGCCAGCAACCCCGACAGGGGTCTCGGGGGCACTGAAGCTTTCTTT. The whole variable domain, remainder taken from reference TRBV2 and TRBJ1-1, is EPEVTQTPSHQVTQMGQEVILRCVPISNHLYFYWYRQILGQKVEFLVSFYNNEISEKSEIFDDQFSVERPDGSNFTLKIRSTKLEDSAMYFCASNPDRGLGGTEAFFGQGTRLTVV.

The gene calls are TRBV11-2 and TRBJ1-1; D remains unclear. The CDR3 has 13 residues. Trimming stripped 1 base from V and 7 bases from J, with 10 bases between. Looked up from germline, CDR1 is SGHAT and CDR2 is FQNNGV. CDR3 nucleotide sequence: TGTGCCAGCAGCTTAGGTGGGTTGGATGAAGCTTTCTTT. Its translation: CASSLGGLDEAFF.

This chain connects TRBV7-9 to TRBJ2-1; 9 bases agree with TRBD1. The CDR3 is 12 amino acids. V gave up 0 bases and J gave up 14 bases; unmatched junction bases: 2. Germline V gene lookup returns CDR1 SEHNR and CDR2 FQNEAQ (reference sequence). CDR3 bases: TGTGCCAGCAGCTTAGCCGGACAGGGGAAGTTCTTC. Protein product: CASSLAGQGKFF.

The V and J genes are TRBV9 and TRBJ2-3; 8 bases fit TRBD2. Germline trimming cut 3 bases from V and 3 bases from J; bases unmatched to any gene: 3. CDR1 and CDR2 from the germline V gene are SGDLS and YYNGEE. The CDR3 extends over 14 amino acids. Here the CDR3 DNA reads TGTGCCAGCAGCGAGACTAGCGAAACAGATACGCAGTATTTT. Translation gives CASSETSETDTQYF.